This note documents a single T cell receptor (beta chain) sequence. Its antigen is as yet unknown. TCRdb reprocessed the reads via MiXCR and lists one record per CDR3 protein. The profile covers approximately 600,000 distinct CDR3 sequences, with under 45% appearing a single time and about 48% taken by the ten largest. The germline V gene has CDR1 SGHRS and CDR2 YFSETQ. The CDR3 runs to 15 residues. V was pared by 6 bases and J by 6 bases, with 8 bases of the junction left unmatched. The sample comes from a study of T cell repertoires in cytomegalovirus infection. The wider study: CMV epitopes, recently identified HLA-C-restricted and well-studied HLA-B-restricted, were used. It can be stated that public TCR beta signatures indicated CMV infection as well as a matching HLA type.

The study, taken as a whole, reports: Carriers of CMV and the relevant HLA type were discriminated by public TCR beta frequency. Clonotypes of TCR beta that were HLA-C-restricted and CMV-specific dominated the ex vivo response.

The sequence was collected from a human donor in good health (CMV status not recorded). Some clones in this sample may be carry-over from other donors' samples. Specimen: cultured PBMCs, collected from culture after CMV antigen stimulation. The chain is built from TRBV5-1 and TRBJ1-4, with 10 bases aligning to TRBD1. CDR3 nucleotides: TGCGCCAGCAAAAAGGGCGGGACAGGGGATGAAAAACTGTTTTTT. Residues: CASKKGGTGDEKLFF.